The 5 T cell receptor beta chains in this list originate from one sample, sequenced in a study of beta chain features in type 1 diabetes. Every bit of the isolated RNA underwent reverse transcription, so sequencing read expressed TCRB transcripts. Generated by immunoSEQ multiplex PCR, the TCRdb table keeps only in-frame clones and is missing some. The sample has tens of thousands of clones; around 32% are singletons. Sequences were obtained from stem cell memory CD4+ T cells from blood. All receptors derive from a woman between 18 and 30 years old in good health.

The chain joins TRBV5-4 to TRBJ2-7, with D tentatively TRBD2 (5 bases). CDR1 and CDR2 (germline): SGHNT, YYREEE (reference sequence). The CDR3 runs to 13 residues. V was pared by 0 bases and J by 7 bases, with 11 bases between. The CDR3 nucleotides are TGTGCCAGCAGCTTGGCGTATCCGGGAGAGCAGTACTTC. This gives the protein CASSLAYPGEQYF. Full variable domain (remainder filled in from reference TRBV5-4 and TRBJ2-7): ETGVTQSPTHLIKTRGQQVTLRCSSQSGHNTVSWYQQALGQGPQFIFQYYREEENGRGNFPPRFSGLQFPNYSSELNVNALELDDSALYLCASSLAYPGEQYFGPGTRLTVT.

This clone has more than one count but fewer than ten. DNA of the CDR3: TGCGCCAGCAGCAAGGGAGCGGGTGAAAAACTGTTTTTT. This sequence encodes CASSKGAGEKLFF. V usage is TRBV5-1 and J usage is TRBJ1-4; D uncertain. The germline V gene has CDR1 SGHRS and CDR2 YFSETQ. V was trimmed by 4 bases and J by 7 bases, leaving 11 bases between them. This CDR3 has 13 amino acids.

This clone has only a few counts. The chain uses TRBV28 and TRBJ1-5; 7 nucleotides agree with TRBD1. J was trimmed by 0 bases and V by 4 bases; bases with no gene match: 9. Per germline, CDR1 MDHEN and CDR2 SYDVKM. The CDR3 has 17 residues. The CDR3: CASSWETGDFSNQPQHF. CDR3 in DNA: TGTGCCAGCAGTTGGGAAACAGGGGATTTTAGCAATCAGCCCCAGCATTTT.

This clone was picked up many times. The chain couples TRBV29-1 to TRBJ2-5; 7 nucleotides line up with TRBD1. The CDR3 is 12 residues long. V lost 7 bases, J lost 4 bases, and 6 bases stayed unmatched. CDR1 and CDR2 (germline): SQVTM, ANQGSEA. The CDR3 spells CSGSGGGETQYF. CDR3 nucleotide sequence: TGCAGCGGTTCAGGGGGTGGAGAGACCCAGTACTTC. The full variable domain, its missing parts supplied by reference TRBV29-1 and TRBJ2-5, is SAVISQKPSRDICQRGTSLTIQCQVDSQVTMMFWYRQQPGQSLTLIATANQGSEATYESGFVIDKFPISRPNLTFSTLTVSNMSPEDSSIYLCSGSGGGETQYFGPGTRLLVL.

This clone was seen more than once but under ten times. V is TRBV7-9 and J is TRBJ1-2; no clear D. V was shortened by 4 bases and J by 7 bases, with 7 bases between the two germline ends. This CDR3 comprises 11 residues. Germline V gene sequence: CDR1 SEHNR, CDR2 FQNEAQ (reference sequence). The CDR3 loop reads CASSSLGGYTF. In nucleotides, the CDR3 is TGTGCCAGCAGCTCCCTCGGTGGCTACACCTTC.